The clone carrying this TCR beta chain was seen many times. A Clinical Activity Score of at least 3, a NOSPECS grade of at least 4 and a duration under 3 months were recorded in the ophthalmopathy patients. Uncontrolled infection, other autoimmune disease, pregnancy or lactation barred patients from enrollment. Diagnoses were established using clinical symptoms, serum thyroxine and TRAb, thyroid ultrasound and orbital computed tomography. These data are taken from a study of T cells in Graves' hyperthyroidism and ophthalmopathy. Overall study: Sampling of peripheral blood happened at initial diagnosis, prior to any treatment.

The investigators amplified TCR beta CDR3 regions from RNA transcripts. An initial round of RT-PCR targeting the TCR CDR3 relied on the HTBI primer set. TCRdb analysed the multiplex PCR reads with MiXCR anew, one entry per CDR3 protein. Among hundreds of thousands of distinct CDR3 sequences listed, 15% to 20% were seen once. The clonotype was recovered from a man aged 35-49 years with Graves' ophthalmopathy. Sequences were obtained from blood.

The CDR3 coding sequence is TGTGCCAGCAGCCCCGGACTAGGAAAGGAGACCCAGTACTTC. Translation gives CASSPGLGKETQYF. J is TRBJ2-5 and V is TRBV12-3 or TRBV12-4; 7 nucleotides agree with TRBD2. After removal of 6 bases from V and 5 bases from J, the junction contained 9 bases not matched to a gene. The CDR3 extends over 14 amino acids.